A single sample gave rise to the 2 T cell receptor beta chains below, sequenced in a study of blood T cell repertoires in COVID-19. The table came from immunoSEQ multiplex PCR; TCRdb's copy has only in-frame clones and leaves some out. The data show about 140,000 clones, with roughly 79% seen just once and about 2.9% held by the top ten. Source material: PBMCs or T cells enriched from blood (not recorded which). Receptors were obtained from a woman between 50 and 59 years old who had recovered from COVID-19.

The chain is built from TRBV30 and TRBJ1-2; D gene unclear. The CDR3 has 12 amino acids. The V gene's germline CDR1 is GTSNPN and CDR2 SVGIG (reference sequence). V was cut by 3 bases and J by 8 bases, with 13 bases left in between. CDR3: CAWRRADRGYTF. The DNA for the CDR3 is TGTGCCTGGAGGAGGGCGGATCGCGGCTACACCTTC.

This chain uses TRBV4-1 with TRBJ1-2; no definite D call. Germline V gene lookup returns CDR1 MGHRA and CDR2 YSYEKL. The CDR3 spans 15 residues. The germline V and J ends were trimmed by 4 bases and 0 bases, with 12 bases remaining between them. The CDR3 reads CASSPAADTNYGYTF. The CDR3 DNA follows: TGCGCCAGCAGCCCCGCCGCCGACACTAACTATGGCTACACCTTC.